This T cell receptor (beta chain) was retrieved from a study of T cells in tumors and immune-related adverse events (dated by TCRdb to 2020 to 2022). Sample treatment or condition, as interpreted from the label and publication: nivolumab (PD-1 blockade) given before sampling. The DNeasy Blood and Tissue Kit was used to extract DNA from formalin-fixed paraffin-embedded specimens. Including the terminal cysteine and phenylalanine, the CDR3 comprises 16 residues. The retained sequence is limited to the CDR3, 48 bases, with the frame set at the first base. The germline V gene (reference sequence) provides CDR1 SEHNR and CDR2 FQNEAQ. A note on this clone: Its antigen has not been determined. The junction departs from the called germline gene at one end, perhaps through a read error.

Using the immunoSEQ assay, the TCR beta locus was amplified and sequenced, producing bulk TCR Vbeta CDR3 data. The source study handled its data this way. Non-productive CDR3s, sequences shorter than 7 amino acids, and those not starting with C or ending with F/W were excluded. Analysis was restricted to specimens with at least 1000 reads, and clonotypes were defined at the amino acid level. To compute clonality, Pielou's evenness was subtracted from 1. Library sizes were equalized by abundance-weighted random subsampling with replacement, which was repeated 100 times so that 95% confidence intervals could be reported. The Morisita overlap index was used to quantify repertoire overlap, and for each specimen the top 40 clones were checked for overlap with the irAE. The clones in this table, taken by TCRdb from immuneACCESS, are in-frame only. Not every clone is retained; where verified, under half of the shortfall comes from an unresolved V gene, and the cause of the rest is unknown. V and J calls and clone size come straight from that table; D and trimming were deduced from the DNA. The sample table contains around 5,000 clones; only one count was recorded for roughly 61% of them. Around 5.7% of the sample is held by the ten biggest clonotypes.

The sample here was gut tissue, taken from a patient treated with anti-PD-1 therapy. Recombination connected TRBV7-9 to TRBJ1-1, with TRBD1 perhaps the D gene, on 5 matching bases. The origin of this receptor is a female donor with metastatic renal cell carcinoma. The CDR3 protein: CASSSGYRGVNTETFF. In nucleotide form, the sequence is TGTGCCAGCAGCTCAGGGTATCGGGGAGTGAACACTGAAACTTTCTTT.